This T cell receptor (beta chain) was obtained from a study of shared clonotypes between healthy human individuals (dated by TCRdb to 2020 to 2022). At the level of the whole study: A few men and two women, aged 18 to 49 years, made up the cohort. For each donor, three plates each were used for CD4 naive and CD4 memory, two plates were used for CD8 naive, and one plate was used for CD8 memory. To estimate repertoire size and how much clonotype sharing occurs between individuals, the study deeply sequenced the blood TCR repertoires of several healthy adults. Different laboratories and diverse techniques were used to prepare libraries and sequence TCR repertoires, to increase sequencing depth and limit assay-specific biases. Leukapheresis yielded between about 0.9 and 8.9 billion PBMCs per donor. Here is what the overall study found, with its caveats: Sampling was restricted to blood, and TCR repertoires in tissues likely differ from the TCR repertoires found in blood. About 4.5% of naive CD4, approximately 3.7% of naive CD8, approximately 2% of memory CD4, and approximately 0.39% of memory CD8 clonotypes were shared across several donors. Because the study included a small number of donors, the genetic and exposure-history diversity represented was limited. Rarefaction of sorted-subset datasets indicated incomplete sequencing despite the large sequencing depth. Naive subsets generally had larger estimated clonotype richness than memory subsets. Pairwise subsampling led to the expectation that sequencing depth would affect the degree of clonotype sharing among donors. Compared with non-shared clonotypes, the clonotypes found in all four sorted-subset donors had higher generation probabilities.

Donors were healthy HIV-negative adults with no recently reported acute infections or vaccinations. Only Caucasian adults living in Nashville, Tennessee, USA were represented among the donors. Magnetic negative selection was used to enrich CD4+ T cells, after which naive cells were positively selected on CD45RA and the negative fraction became the memory subset. After blood collection by leukapheresis, PBMCs were isolated using Ficoll-Histopaque density gradient centrifugation and then cryopreserved in the vapor phase of liquid nitrogen. Analytical flow cytometry was used to check the purity and quantity of each magnetically sorted T cell population. Genomic DNA was isolated from each sorted fraction and quantified by UV absorbance on a Nanodrop 2000c. Using the deep immunoSEQ assay, multiplex PCR amplified TCR CDR3 regions from genomic DNA. Extracted genomic DNA from each cell subset was spread evenly across all wells of several immunoSEQ 96-well plates, with each plate serving as a replicate. Each replicate PCR for sorted subsets received approximately 200 ng genomic DNA, equal to about 30,000 T cell genomes. The purified libraries were quantified using a Qubit 3.0 fluorometer, sized with a Bioanalyzer 2100, and then quantified again using the KAPA Library Quantification kit. Every immunoSEQ 96-well plate was sequenced on a dedicated single-read 150-cycle Illumina NextSeq 550 flow cell. The study's processing was this. The immunoSEQ output contained only junctional sequences without quality scores, so filtering could not match that applied to full-length reads. To assign V/J genes and CDR3, sequences were annotated against IMGT germline references using PyIR, a Python wrapper for IgBLAST v1.9. Reads were removed for weak V/J assignments (E-value above 1e-6), missing CDR3, stop codons, out-of-frame junctions, or ambiguous translated residues. V3J clonotypes were defined as sequences sharing an identical inferred V gene, J gene, and CDR3 amino acid sequence. The percentage overlap between two repertoires was calculated by dividing the number of shared unique clonotypes by the size of the smaller repertoire. Repertoire richness was assessed with RTK rarefaction, the Chao1 estimator, and Recon v2.1 estimates of unobserved clonotypes. Generation probabilities for all TCRbeta clonotypes obtained by the gDNA method from a few donors were computed using OLGA. The immuneACCESS repertoire file appears here via TCRdb, limited to in-frame rearrangements. These files lack a portion of the clones; in checked studies, under half of the deficit traces to unresolved V genes, and the cause of the others is not known. That table gives V, J and clone size, and the DNA gave D and trimming. For this sample there are approximately 2,000,000 clones; around 92% appear just once. 0.37% of the sample comes from the top ten.

Concerning this clone itself: Its target antigen remains unknown. Per-base qualities were not stored, and no clone one base away is much larger.

The TCR originated in a young man in good health. Some clones in this sample may be carry-over from other donors' samples. Sequences were obtained from naive CD4+ T cells from PBMCs. The sample's cell subset or site label is to be understood as: CD45RA+ positively selected.

The DNA sequence reads TGTGCCACAGGGGGCGAGCAGTACTTC. The translation is CATGGEQYF. The chain joins TRBV6-1 to TRBJ2-7, and TRBD1 matches 7 of the central bases. From a lookup of the germline V gene, CDR1 and CDR2 are MNHNS and SASEGT. From cysteine to phenylalanine, the CDR3 is 9 amino acids long. Only the CDR3 part of the read is kept: 27 bases, read in frame from the first base. V trim: 10 bases; J trim: 6 bases; unmatched bases: 0.